Reported below is one TCR beta chain. CDR3 size: 15 residues. Looked up from germline, CDR1 is SEHNR and CDR2 is FQNEAQ (reference sequence). The ends were cut back, 3 bases at V and 5 bases at J, with 14 bases in the middle. This record comes from a study of shared clonotypes between healthy human individuals. Naive CD8 cells lacked CD45RO, underwent positive selection for CCR7 and left out terminally differentiated effector memory CD45RA+ cells. Those who donated were healthy HIV-negative adults, with no recent acute infections or vaccinations reported. This was a deep-level run. Using immunoSEQ multiplex PCR, the repertoire was profiled, and TCRdb retains in-frame clones only, with some absent. The sample contains 1.5 million to 2.5 million clones, about 95% of which appear only once.

Sequencing was performed on naive CD8+ T cells sorted from blood. The chain recombines TRBV7-9 with TRBJ2-1, with a tentative D call TRBD1 (5 bases). The clonotype was recovered from a man between 18 and 35 years old in good health. The CDR3 reads CASSLPTAPNNEQFF. The CDR3 DNA is TGTGCCAGCAGCTTGCCGACAGCCCCTAACAATGAGCAGTTCTTC.